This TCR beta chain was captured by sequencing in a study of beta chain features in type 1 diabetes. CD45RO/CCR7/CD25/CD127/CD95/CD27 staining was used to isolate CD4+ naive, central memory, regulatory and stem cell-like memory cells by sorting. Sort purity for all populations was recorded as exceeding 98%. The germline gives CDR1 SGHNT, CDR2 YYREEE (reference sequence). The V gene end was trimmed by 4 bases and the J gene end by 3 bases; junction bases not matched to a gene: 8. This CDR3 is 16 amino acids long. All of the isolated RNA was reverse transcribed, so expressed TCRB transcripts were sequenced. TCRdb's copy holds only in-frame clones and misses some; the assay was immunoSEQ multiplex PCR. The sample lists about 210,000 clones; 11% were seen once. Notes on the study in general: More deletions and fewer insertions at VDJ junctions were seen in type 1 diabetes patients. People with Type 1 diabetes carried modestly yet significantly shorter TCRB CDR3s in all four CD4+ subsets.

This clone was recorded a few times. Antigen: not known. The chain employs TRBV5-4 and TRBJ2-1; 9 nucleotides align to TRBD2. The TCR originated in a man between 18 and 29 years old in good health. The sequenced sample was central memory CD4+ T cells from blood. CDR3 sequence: CASSTRLAANYNEQFF. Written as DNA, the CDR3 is TGTGCCAGCAGCACCCGACTAGCGGCTAACTACAATGAGCAGTTCTTC.